The clone carrying this TCR beta chain has a count of ten or more. Its antigen is unknown. This record comes from a study of T-cell memory formation after mild COVID-19. As for the study in general: In these data, TCR clusters were largely donor specific.

Germline-derived CDR1 and CDR2 are SGHVS and FNYEAQ. There are 16 residues in the CDR3. Trimming removed 4 bases from V and 5 bases from J; junction bases left unmatched: 13. General observations from the study: A balance of CD4 and CD8 characterized clones contracting day 15 to 85, whereas later expanders leaned CD4+. Clonal second-wave expansions that peaked on day 37 had unconfirmed SARS-CoV-2 specificity.

From 5'RACE with constant-segment primers came TCR alpha and TCR beta cDNA libraries that carried sample barcodes and UMIs. TCRdb fed the 5' RACE reads into MiXCR, producing one record per CDR3 protein. The sample has around 300,000 distinct CDR3 sequences; 13% are singletons. The receptor was isolated from a young man who had mild COVID-19 (a few samples of this study predate the infection). Cell type and time point are not known. Sequenced sample: PBMCs or a T cell subset sorted from them (not recorded which). The gene calls are TRBV7-6 and TRBJ2-5, with 7 bases identical to TRBD1. The CDR3 loop is CASSSGLTGSRETQYF. The CDR3 region has the DNA TGTGCCAGCAGCTCAGGGTTGACAGGGAGTAGGGAGACCCAGTACTTC.